What follows are 17 T cell receptor beta chains derived from one specimen sequenced in a study of blood T cells in healthy people across ages. Using a J-beta primer mix together with a sample-barcoded 5' primer, a second PCR was run for roughly 6 to 12 cycles. TCRdb used MiXCR to reprocess the 5' RACE reads, holding one entry per CDR3 protein. The table records hundreds of thousands of distinct CDR3 sequences, roughly 30% of them present only once. The sequenced sample consisted of blood. These receptors came from a woman aged 80 or over in good health.

This clonotype came up many times. The chain is built from TRBV5-6 and TRBJ2-3; 11 nucleotides align to TRBD2. In germline, CDR1 is SGHDT, CDR2 YYEEEE. The V segment lost 0 bases and the J segment 6 bases; nucleotides outside the gene matches: 12. This CDR3 spans 18 amino acids. The CDR3 sequence is CASSLGELRLAGPDTQYF. DNA for the CDR3: TGTGCCAGCAGCTTGGGGGAGCTCCGACTAGCGGGGCCCGATACGCAGTATTTT.

The chain is built from TRBV27 and TRBJ2-3, with unresolved D. With 0 bases removed from V and 0 bases from J, the gap between germline ends came to 10 bases. The length of the CDR3 is 16 residues. The germline gives CDR1 MNHEY, CDR2 SMNVEV (reference sequence). CDR3 coding DNA: TGTGCCAGCAGTTTATCATGGCGGATTAGCACAGATACGCAGTATTTT. Protein sequence: CASSLSWRISTDTQYF.

The chain joins TRBV5-1 to TRBJ2-7; perhaps TRBD2 as D (5 bases). V lost 1 base and J 4 bases, leaving 12 bases between the germline ends. The CDR3 sequence is 14 residues long. Germline V gives CDR1 SGHRS, CDR2 YFSETQ. This CDR3 is CASSLNGIGYEQYF. CDR3 in DNA: TGCGCCAGCAGCTTGAACGGGATTGGGTACGAGCAGTACTTC.

This clonotype was counted a few times. The chain carries TRBV27 and TRBJ2-2, with D possibly TRBD1 on 6 matching bases. V was clipped by 8 bases and J by 2 bases, with 12 bases between them. This CDR3 contains 14 residues. From germline, CDR1 is MNHEY and CDR2 SMNVEV (reference sequence). In nucleotides, the CDR3 is TGTGCCAGCCAAAGAGGGGGAAACACCGGGGAGCTGTTTTTT. This sequence encodes CASQRGGNTGELFF.

This clonotype was picked up many times. The V gene is TRBV7-2, the J gene TRBJ2-4; a weak D match, TRBD1 (6 bases). This CDR3 comprises 16 residues. Deletions cut 4 bases from V and 0 bases from J, with 13 bases between. The germline gives CDR1 SGHTA, CDR2 FQGNSA. The CDR3 nucleotides read TGTGCCAGCAGCTCAGGGGACCGCATAGCCAAAAACATTCAGTACTTC. It codes for CASSSGDRIAKNIQYF.

This clonotype was seen ten or more times. The V gene is TRBV6-5, the J gene TRBJ1-1; D gene unclear. There are 13 residues in the CDR3. The V and J ends lost 8 bases and 3 bases respectively, with 13 bases between them. The germline gives CDR1 MNHEY, CDR2 SVGAGI. The CDR3 coding sequence is TGTGCCAGCCGACGCGGTCCTTACACTGAAGCTTTCTTT. Protein product: CASRRGPYTEAFF.

On this clonotype itself: Possible read error: a much larger clone is one base away. The rearrangement links TRBV12-3 or TRBV12-4 to TRBJ2-3; 8 bases align to TRBD2. The CDR3 totals 17 residues. CDR3 amino acids: CASSLRRSGGSTDTRYF. For the CDR3, the DNA is TGTGCCAGCAGTTTACGCCGGTCGGGGGGGAGCACAGATACGCGGTATTTT.

This clonotype was counted a few times. The V and J genes are TRBV5-1 and TRBJ1-1, with TRBD1 matching over 9 bases. V lost 4 bases to trimming and J lost 5 bases; unmatched junction nucleotides: 3. CDR1 is SGHRS and CDR2 is YFSETQ in the germline V gene. The CDR3 totals 13 residues. The CDR3: CASSQQGATEAFF. Here the CDR3 DNA reads TGCGCCAGCAGCCAACAGGGGGCTACTGAAGCTTTCTTT.

The V call is TRBV28, the J call TRBJ1-2; possibly TRBD1 for D (5 bases). The CDR3 runs to 14 residues. Trimming took 6 bases from V and 4 from J, leaving 15 bases between them. Germline CDR1 reads MDHEN; CDR2 reads SYDVKM. The CDR3 DNA follows: TGTGCCAGCAGGCCCGGGGGTGCCCTCTATGGCTACACCTTC. This translates into CASRPGGALYGYTF.

Ten or more counts support this clonotype. The CDR3 DNA is TGTGCCAGCAGTTCACAGGGACCAGGAACAGAATCCTACGAGCAGTACTTC. It is translated as CASSSQGPGTESYEQYF. This chain uses TRBV12-3 or TRBV12-4 with TRBJ2-7; D possibly corresponds to TRBD1 (6 bases). The CDR3 is 17 residues long. V was cut by 4 bases and J by 1 base, with 20 bases left in between.

This rearrangement joins TRBV27 to TRBJ2-5; D perhaps matches TRBD2 (6 bases). The germline gives CDR1 MNHEY, CDR2 SMNVEV (reference sequence). V lost 6 bases, J lost 11 bases, and 22 bases lay in between. The CDR3 contains 14 residues. Written as DNA, the CDR3 is TGTGCCAGCAGGGGAGGAGGGCTCCGAGGCCTGCAGTACTTC. Translation gives CASRGGGLRGLQYF.

There are a few counts of this clonotype. The CDR3: CASSLSGGATPGELFF. The CDR3 DNA reads as TGTGCCAGCAGCCTTAGCGGGGGGGCGACCCCCGGGGAGCTGTTTTTT. The V and J genes are TRBV12-3 or TRBV12-4 and TRBJ2-2, with TRBD2 matching over 11 bases. Trimming cost V 6 bases and J 6 bases; bases outside gene matches: 9. The CDR3 has 16 residues.

The sample holds many counts of this clonotype. This rearrangement joins TRBV20-1 to TRBJ2-1; D is perhaps TRBD1 or TRBD2 (6 bases each). The CDR3 spans 12 residues. CDR1 is DFQATT and CDR2 is SNEGSKA in the germline V gene (reference sequence). The germline V and J ends were trimmed by 6 bases and 12 bases, with 18 bases remaining between them. Here the CDR3 reads CSAPGASEAQFF. DNA of the CDR3: TGCAGTGCCCCAGGGGCTAGCGAAGCGCAGTTCTTC.

This clonotype was counted ten times or more. The chain is built from TRBV20-1 and TRBJ2-3; unclear D gene. Germline CDR1 and CDR2: DFQATT and SNEGSKA (reference sequence). This CDR3 has 14 amino acids. Trimming removed 3 bases from V and 5 bases from J, with 15 bases in between. The CDR3 region has the DNA TGCAGTGCTAGTGAGGCAGGCCAACGAGATACGCAGTATTTT. Translation gives CSASEAGQRDTQYF.

In its sample, this clonotype was seen a few times. This may be a read error: a much more frequent sequence differs by one nucleotide. The chain joins TRBV20-1 to TRBJ2-7; D is possibly TRBD2 (5 bases). Germline loops: CDR1 DFQATT, CDR2 SNEGSKA (reference sequence). The CDR3 extends over 12 amino acids. The V end was cut by 6 bases, the J end by 7 bases, with 16 bases between. CDR3 sequence: CSAPDVGSEQYF. The DNA of the CDR3 is TGCAGTGCCCCGGACGTGGGGAGTGAGCAGTACTTC.

The chain combines TRBV24-1 with TRBJ1-1; D is unclear. V lost 9 bases, J lost 0 bases, and 10 bases lay in between. Germline V gives CDR1 KGHDR, CDR2 SFDVKD. The CDR3 extends over 13 amino acids. CDR3 bases: TGTGCCACCGGTGGAGGGATGAACACTGAAGCTTTCTTT. Encoded protein: CATGGGMNTEAFF.

This clonotype was counted at least ten times. The chain uses TRBV7-2 and TRBJ2-7, with 9 nucleotides matching TRBD1. The CDR3 covers 16 residues. The V gene's germline CDR1 is SGHTA and CDR2 FQGNSA. Losses at the gene ends were 1 base for V and 7 bases for J; bases not matched to a gene: 11. CDR3 DNA: TGTGCCAGCAGCTTAGTTGGGGGACAGGGCAGCAATGAGCAGTACTTC. Protein product: CASSLVGGQGSNEQYF.